This passage covers 21 T cell receptor beta chains from one sample sequenced in a study of cytomegalovirus exposure and HLA in healthy donors. TCRdb's copy holds only in-frame clones and misses some; the assay was immunoSEQ multiplex PCR. The sample shows 250,000 or so clones, more than 85% of them seen only once. Sequenced: PBMCs. These receptors were collected from a man in his late teens or twenties in good health and CMV-seropositive.

V is TRBV5-4 and J is TRBJ2-1; weak D call: TRBD2 (6 bases). Deletions cut 4 bases from V and 7 bases from J, with 18 bases between. The CDR3 runs 15 residues. Germline lookup yields CDR1 SGHNT and CDR2 YYREEE (reference sequence). CDR3 sequence reads: CASSLVGSGANEQFF. The CDR3 DNA reads as TGTGCCAGCAGCCTGGTCGGGAGTGGGGCGAATGAGCAGTTCTTC.

The V and J genes are TRBV28 and TRBJ2-7, with D tentatively TRBD2 (6 bases). This CDR3 is 14 amino acids long. The V gene lost 2 bases and the J gene lost 6 bases, with 14 bases spanning the gap. Germline lookup yields CDR1 MDHEN and CDR2 SYDVKM. The CDR3 protein is CASSLGGSVFEQYF. Written as DNA, the CDR3 is TGTGCCAGCAGTTTAGGAGGGAGTGTGTTCGAGCAGTACTTC.

The chain links TRBV4-3 to TRBJ1-2, with TRBD1 matching over 9 bases. V shed 3 bases, J shed 8 bases, and the junction held 7 bases outside the gene matches. In germline, CDR1 is LGHNA, CDR2 YSLEER. This CDR3 has 14 residues. The CDR3 spells CASSHRTGDDGYTF. The CDR3 nucleotides are TGCGCCAGCAGCCATCGGACAGGGGATGACGGCTACACCTTC.

The genes are TRBV7-3 and TRBJ1-4; TRBD1 matches 9 bases. CDR1 is SGHTA and CDR2 is FQGTGA in the germline V gene. V was clipped by 5 bases and J by 8 bases; unmatched bases: 3. This CDR3 has 13 amino acids. CDR3 loop: CASSRGQGEKLFF. CDR3 nucleotide sequence: TGTGCCAGCAGCCGAGGACAGGGGGAAAAACTGTTTTTT.

There are a few counts of this clone. The chain carries TRBV5-4 and TRBJ1-4; 9 bases fit TRBD1. The CDR3 is 16 residues long. CDR1 and CDR2 (germline): SGHNT, YYREEE (reference sequence). V shed 4 bases and J 4 bases; nucleotides not matched to a gene: 8. CDR3 loop: CASSKRTGAHNEKLFF. The CDR3 coding sequence is TGTGCCAGCAGCAAACGGACAGGGGCACATAATGAAAAACTGTTTTTT.

This clone has only a few counts. The gene calls are TRBV5-1 and TRBJ1-2; 9 positions agree with TRBD1. Germline V gene data show CDR1 as SGHRS and CDR2 as YFSETQ. The V gene end was trimmed by 3 bases and the J gene end by 2 bases; junction bases not matched to a gene: 8. The CDR3 extends over 16 amino acids. CDR3 DNA: TGCGCCAGCAGCTCCCCCGGGACAGGGAAGAACTATGGCTACACCTTC. Translation gives CASSSPGTGKNYGYTF.

The CDR3 bases are TGTGCCAGCAGCTTACAGGGTACCGGGGAGCTGTTTTTT. Amino acid sequence: CASSLQGTGELFF. The genes are TRBV11-2 and TRBJ2-2, with D tentatively TRBD1 (5 bases). Germline CDR1 and CDR2: SGHAT and FQNNGV. V lost 2 bases to trimming and J lost 5 bases, with 6 bases between them. The CDR3 has 13 residues.

The chain links TRBV10-3 to TRBJ1-2; the D is unclear. V dropped 4 bases and J dropped 6 bases, with 12 bases sitting between them. The CDR3 is made up of 13 amino acids. The V gene's germline CDR1 is ENHRY and CDR2 SYGVKD. The CDR3 DNA reads TGTGCCATCAGTGCAGTGGGGTTCGATGGCTACACCTTC. Translation: CAISAVGFDGYTF.

The chain carries TRBV11-1 and TRBJ2-7, with 7 bases fitting TRBD1. Germline values: CDR1 SGHAT, CDR2 FQDESV (reference sequence). Trimming removed 8 bases from V and 1 base from J; junction bases left unmatched: 20. This CDR3 contains 18 residues. The CDR3 loop reads CASSSSAFDREFSYEQYF. In DNA form, the CDR3 reads TGTGCCAGCTCATCCTCCGCTTTTGACAGGGAGTTTTCCTACGAGCAGTACTTC.

The chain links TRBV11-2 to TRBJ1-2; weak D call: TRBD1 (6 bases). Trimming removed 5 bases from V and 2 bases from J, with 9 bases in between. The CDR3 covers 13 residues. Germline V gene data show CDR1 as SGHAT and CDR2 as FQNNGV. CDR3 residues: CASSVDRNYGYTF. In DNA, the CDR3 is TGTGCCAGCAGCGTGGACAGAAACTATGGCTACACCTTC.

Regarding this clone: One end of the junction varies from germline; a read error may be responsible. V is TRBV28 and J is TRBJ2-7, with D possibly TRBD2 on 5 matching bases. This CDR3 spans 13 amino acids. Germline loops: CDR1 MDHEN, CDR2 SYDVKM. In DNA form, the CDR3 reads TGTGCCAGCAGTTTAAGCCCAAGGCAGGTCGGGGACTTC. Protein: CASSLSPRQVGDF.

The chain combines TRBV2 with TRBJ1-2, with 8 bases that match TRBD1. J gave up 7 bases and V 4 bases, and 8 bases lay outside the gene matches. The CDR3 is 14 residues long. CDR1 is SNHLY and CDR2 is FYNNEI in the germline V gene. CDR3 amino acids: CASSADRVVSGYTF. The CDR3 DNA follows: TGTGCCAGCAGTGCGGACAGGGTAGTTAGTGGCTACACCTTC.

This chain connects TRBV4-2 to TRBJ2-7, with 7 bases lining up with TRBD1. Per the germline V gene, CDR1 is LGHNA and CDR2 is YNFKEQ. V was clipped by 4 bases and J by 0 bases; unmatched bases: 9. The CDR3 is 16 amino acids. This CDR3 is CASSPVGQVSSYEQYF. The CDR3 DNA reads TGTGCCAGCAGCCCCGTAGGACAGGTAAGCTCCTACGAGCAGTACTTC.

The rearrangement uses TRBV27 and TRBJ2-7, with a weak D call TRBD2 (6 bases). With 3 bases removed from V and 1 base from J, the gap between germline ends came to 10 bases. This CDR3 is 14 amino acids long. Germline V gene data show CDR1 as MNHEY and CDR2 as SMNVEV (reference sequence). The CDR3 region has the DNA TGTGCCAGCAGTTTTTCCCGGGAGTCCTACGAGCAGTACTTC. As protein: CASSFSRESYEQYF.

The chain combines TRBV9 with TRBJ2-7; tentatively, D is TRBD2 (5 bases). This CDR3 is 14 amino acids long. Trimming pared 0 bases from V and 7 bases from J, leaving 14 bases between. From germline, CDR1 is SGDLS and CDR2 YYNGEE. The CDR3, as DNA: TGTGCCAGCAGCGTAGACGCAGCCACGGGGGAGCAGTACTTC. This sequence encodes CASSVDAATGEQYF.

The rearrangement joins TRBV30 to TRBJ2-3, with D unresolved. The CDR3 consists of 13 residues. V lost 0 bases to trimming and J lost 7 bases, with 11 bases between them. CDR1 is GTSNPN, CDR2 SVGIG, per germline (reference sequence). As DNA, the CDR3 is TGTGCCTGGAGTGTACGAAAACGGCATACGCAGTATTTT. Its translation is CAWSVRKRHTQYF.

This chain joins TRBV6-5 and TRBJ2-7, with TRBD2 matching 8 bases. Germline CDR1 and CDR2: MNHEY and SVGAGI. The trim removed 6 bases at V and 2 bases at J, leaving 9 bases unmatched. The CDR3 consists of 15 residues. The CDR3 reads CASSFSRGGTYEQYF. The CDR3 nucleotides are TGTGCCAGCAGCTTTTCACGGGGGGGGACCTACGAGCAGTACTTC.

The CDR3 DNA is TGCGCCAGCAGCTTGGTTGGGCCCCCCAAAAACATTCAGTACTTC. Translated: CASSLVGPPKNIQYF. The chain recombines TRBV5-1 with TRBJ2-4, with D unclear. CDR1 SGHRS and CDR2 YFSETQ come from the germline V gene. Trimming removed 0 bases at V and 2 bases at J, with 9 bases between. This CDR3 is 15 amino acids long.

The chain is built from TRBV10-3 and TRBJ1-1; D unresolved. This CDR3 has 11 residues. CDR1 is ENHRY and CDR2 is SYGVKD in the germline V gene. V dropped 8 bases and J dropped 5 bases, with 9 bases sitting between them. This CDR3 is CAIRGITEAFF. Written as DNA, the CDR3 is TGTGCCATCCGGGGTATTACTGAAGCTTTCTTT.

This clone appeared a few times. The rearrangement uses TRBV10-1 and TRBJ2-7; D gene uncertain. Germline V gene lookup returns CDR1 WNHNN and CDR2 SYGVQD (reference sequence). V was shortened by 5 bases and J by 4 bases, with 12 bases between the two germline ends. The length of the CDR3 is 13 residues. The CDR3 DNA follows: TGCGCCAGCAGTTTGACTGGGTCTTACGAGCAGTACTTC. Amino acids: CASSLTGSYEQYF.

This clone has a handful of counts. The rearrangement uses TRBV27 and TRBJ2-7; TRBD1 matches 7 bases. Trimming at V came to 6 bases and at J to 7 bases, leaving 9 bases not matched to a gene. Germline V CDR1 and CDR2: MNHEY, SMNVEV (reference sequence). The CDR3 is made up of 13 amino acids. CDR3: CASRERGPGEQYF. The CDR3 DNA follows: TGTGCCAGCAGGGAAAGGGGGCCTGGGGAGCAGTACTTC.